The source of this T cell receptor beta chain is a study of CD8 T cells in Susac syndrome. CDR3 length: 13 residues. V was clipped by 6 bases and J by 9 bases; unmatched bases: 7. Germline assignment: CDR1 LGHDT and CDR2 YNNKEL (reference sequence). This clonotype appeared a single time. The RNA input was roughly 0.45 to 1 ug, and it was reverse transcribed with random hexamers. TCRdb re-called the immunoSEQ multiplex PCR reads through MiXCR, storing one row per CDR3 protein. The sample records nearly 200,000 distinct CDR3 sequences, roughly 96% being singletons. This clonotype was sampled from a human donor with multiple sclerosis. This chain connects TRBV3-1 to TRBJ2-1, with TRBD2 matching 8 bases. The sequenced sample was CD4+ T cells from PBMCs. As DNA, the CDR3 is TGTGCCAGCAGACTCTCTCTAGCGGGTGAGCAGTTCTTC. This codes for CASRLSLAGEQFF.